These 25 T cell receptor beta chains share one sample of origin, sequenced in a study of blood T cell repertoires in COVID-19. Generated by immunoSEQ multiplex PCR, the TCRdb table keeps only in-frame clones and is missing some. The data contain 25,000 to 30,000 clones, around 90% of them singletons. The sample comprised peripheral blood. Receptor source: a man in his 70s with acute or convalescent COVID-19.

The V and J genes are TRBV29-1 and TRBJ2-3, with D possibly TRBD1 on 6 matching bases. The CDR3 is 16 residues long. Germline lookup yields CDR1 SQVTM and CDR2 ANQGSEA. V gave up 3 bases and J gave up 7 bases, with 23 bases separating them. CDR3: CSVEDLGGALRYTQYF. In DNA, the CDR3 is TGCAGCGTTGAGGATCTTGGGGGCGCCTTAAGGTATACGCAGTATTTT.

V gene TRBV9 combines with J gene TRBJ1-5; D call uncertain. V was trimmed by 4 bases and J by 2 bases, leaving 16 bases between them. The CDR3 extends over 16 amino acids. Germline values: CDR1 SGDLS, CDR2 YYNGEE. The CDR3 region is CASSPAASGGNQPQHF. DNA for the CDR3: TGTGCCAGCAGCCCGGCCGCGAGCGGGGGCAATCAGCCCCAGCATTTT.

This chain uses TRBV18 with TRBJ2-1; 7 bases are a match to TRBD1. Per germline, CDR1 KGHSH and CDR2 LQKENI. Unmatched junction bases numbered 6, after V lost 0 bases and J lost 10 bases. The CDR3 consists of 14 residues. The chain's CDR3 is CASSPPKGAGEQFF. The CDR3 coding sequence is TGTGCCAGCTCACCACCTAAGGGGGCAGGGGAGCAGTTCTTC.

The rearrangement uses TRBV28 and TRBJ2-7; 12 positions match TRBD1. Germline CDR1 reads MDHEN; CDR2 reads SYDVKM. This CDR3 contains 15 residues. J lost 5 bases, V lost 6 bases, and 8 bases had no gene match. In DNA, the CDR3 is TGTGCCAGCAGCTCCTCGGGACAGGGGGCGAACGAGCAGTACTTC. It yields the protein CASSSSGQGANEQYF.

The rearrangement uses TRBV5-6 and TRBJ2-3; TRBD1 might be the D (5 bases). The V gene's germline CDR1 is SGHDT and CDR2 YYEEEE. Trimming removed 0 bases from V and 3 bases from J, with 11 bases in between. The CDR3 has 15 amino acids. The DNA of the CDR3 is TGTGCCAGCAGCTTGGCCCCAGGGTCGACAGATACGCAGTATTTT. It yields the protein CASSLAPGSTDTQYF.

The chain employs TRBV6-5 and TRBJ2-1; D gene unclear. CDR3 length: 11 amino acids. The V gene lost 7 bases and the J gene lost 4 bases, with 5 bases spanning the gap. CDR1 MNHEY and CDR2 SVGAGI come from the germline V gene. CDR3 protein: CASKTYNEQFF. DNA for the CDR3: TGTGCCAGCAAGACTTACAATGAGCAGTTCTTC.

This rearrangement joins TRBV5-6 to TRBJ2-5; the match to TRBD1 covers 12 bases. Germline CDR1 is SGHDT and CDR2 is YYEEEE. The trim removed 4 bases at V and 6 bases at J, leaving 7 bases unmatched. The CDR3 sequence is 15 residues long. Here the CDR3 DNA reads TGTGCCAGCAGCCCTGGGACAGGGGGCGCCCAGACCCAGTACTTC. Translated, it gives CASSPGTGGAQTQYF.

This clone was detected only once. V gene TRBV4-1 combines with J gene TRBJ2-2, with D unclear. V gave up 7 bases and J gave up 0 bases, with 9 bases separating them. Germline values: CDR1 MGHRA, CDR2 YSYEKL. The CDR3 is 14 residues long. CDR3 sequence (DNA): TGCGCCAGCACGTGGGCTTCGAACACCGGGGAGCTGTTTTTT. Its translation is CASTWASNTGELFF.

The J gene is TRBJ2-3, the V gene TRBV29-1, with D possibly matching TRBD1 (6 bases). Germline V CDR1 and CDR2: SQVTM, ANQGSEA. The CDR3 covers 13 residues. V lost 7 bases and J 2 bases, leaving 13 bases between the germline ends. CDR3 residues: CSARQDPTDTQYF. The CDR3 DNA sequence: TGCAGCGCAAGACAGGACCCCACAGATACGCAGTATTTT.

This chain connects TRBV11-2 to TRBJ1-1; D not certain. V was trimmed by 1 base and J by 1 base, leaving 7 bases between them. The germline V gene has CDR1 SGHAT and CDR2 FQNNGV. The CDR3 contains 14 residues. CDR3 nucleotides: TGTGCCAGCAGCTTAGGGAGAGGGAACACTGAAGCTTTCTTT. It codes for CASSLGRGNTEAFF. Drawing the rest from reference TRBV11-2 and TRBJ1-1, the complete variable domain is EAGVAQSPRYKIIEKRQSVAFWCNPISGHATLYWYQQILGQGPKLLIQFQNNGVVDDSQLPKDRFSAERLKGVDSTLKIQPAKLEDSAVYLCASSLGRGNTEAFFGQGTRLTVV.

The chain combines TRBV3-1 (or the pseudogene TRBV3-2) with TRBJ1-1, with 10 bases aligning to TRBD1. The CDR3 runs to 14 residues. Germline CDR1 LGHDT, CDR2 YNNKEL (reference sequence). The V gene end was trimmed by 4 bases and the J gene end by 11 bases; junction bases not matched to a gene: 10. DNA of the CDR3: TGTGCCAGCAGCCCGACCCCGGGACAGGGGAAGGCTTTCTTT. The encoded protein is CASSPTPGQGKAFF.

The rearrangement links TRBV2 to TRBJ2-3; D is undetermined. The CDR3 has 15 amino acids. V was cut by 5 bases and J by 2 bases, with 14 bases left in between. Germline V CDR1 and CDR2: SNHLY, FYNNEI. The DNA of the CDR3 is TGTGCCAGCAGTACCCAGAAGTCCTTCACAGATACGCAGTATTTT. Residues: CASSTQKSFTDTQYF.

The chain has TRBV2 and TRBJ1-5, with TRBD1 matching over 10 bases. With 7 bases clipped from V and 12 bases from J, the junction kept 12 bases outside the gene matches. This CDR3 comprises 14 residues. Germline values: CDR1 SNHLY, CDR2 FYNNEI. The CDR3 is CASTIEQGTGDQHF. The DNA for the CDR3 is TGTGCCAGCACTATAGAACAGGGGACAGGGGACCAGCATTTT.

The V and J genes are TRBV7-9 and TRBJ1-2; D is unresolved. Germline-derived CDR1 and CDR2 are SEHNR and FQNEAQ (reference sequence). The V and J ends lost 4 bases and 3 bases respectively, with 12 bases between them. This CDR3 region has 14 residues. The CDR3 is CASSSMKRDYGYTF. CDR3 coding DNA: TGTGCCAGCAGCTCAATGAAACGGGACTATGGCTACACCTTC.

The chain has TRBV7-3 and TRBJ1-3; maybe TRBD1 (5 bases). The CDR3 is made up of 16 amino acids. Trimming removed 1 base from V and 0 bases from J, with 10 bases in between. The V gene's germline CDR1 is SGHTA and CDR2 FQGTGA. CDR3 region: CASSLMGPGSGNTIYF. The DNA of the CDR3 is TGTGCCAGCAGCTTAATGGGGCCGGGCTCTGGAAACACCATATATTTT.

V usage is TRBV19 and J usage is TRBJ1-3; D ambiguous. Deletions cut 0 bases from V and 9 bases from J, with 30 bases between. This CDR3 contains 20 residues. Germline V lookup: CDR1 LNHDA, CDR2 SQIVND (reference sequence). This CDR3 is CASSIDLSVAGVDGGVTIYF. In DNA form, the CDR3 reads TGTGCCAGTAGTATAGATCTATCGGTTGCCGGGGTGGATGGTGGGGTCACCATATATTTT.

The chain has TRBV6-5 and TRBJ2-1; 7 bases line up with TRBD2. Germline V gene lookup returns CDR1 MNHEY and CDR2 SVGAGI. CDR3 length: 14 amino acids. Trimming at V came to 10 bases and at J to 4 bases, leaving 10 bases not matched to a gene. The CDR3 nucleotides read TGTGCCACCGCCTTCAGCGGGACGTACAATGAGCAGTTCTTC. Translation gives CATAFSGTYNEQFF.

The chain recombines TRBV7-9 with TRBJ1-1, with D maybe TRBD1 (5 bases). The germline V and J ends were trimmed by 3 bases and 3 bases, with 8 bases remaining between them. The CDR3 runs to 13 residues. Looked up from germline, CDR1 is SEHNR and CDR2 is FQNEAQ (reference sequence). The CDR3 nucleotides read TGTGCCAGCAGCTTCGGGGGGGACACTGAAGCTTTCTTT. Translating gives CASSFGGDTEAFF.

This sequence joins TRBV18 and TRBJ1-1; 12 positions agree with TRBD1. V dropped 5 bases and J dropped 1; count of bases not matched to a gene: 5. The CDR3 runs 16 residues. Germline loops: CDR1 KGHSH, CDR2 LQKENI. CDR3 nucleotide sequence: TGTGCCAGCTCATTCGGGACAGGGGGCGCGAACACTGAAGCTTTCTTT. Its protein is CASSFGTGGANTEAFF. Combining the CDR3 with reference TRBV18 and TRBJ1-1 gives the whole variable domain NAGVMQNPRHLVRRRGQEARLRCSPMKGHSHVYWYRQLPEEGLKFMVYLQKENIIDESGMPKERFSAEFPKEGPSILRIQQVVRGDSAAYFCASSFGTGGANTEAFFGQGTRLTVV.

The rearrangement links TRBV29-1 to TRBJ1-2; 7 bases match TRBD1. The length of the CDR3 is 13 residues. Germline V CDR1 and CDR2: SQVTM, ANQGSEA. V was clipped by 6 bases and J by 5 bases; unmatched bases: 9. As DNA, the CDR3 is TGCAGCGTACACGACAGGGTCTGGTATGGCTACACCTTC. It yields the protein CSVHDRVWYGYTF.

The V call is TRBV6-5, the J call TRBJ1-4, with a weak D call TRBD1 (5 bases). CDR1 is MNHEY, CDR2 SVGAGI, per germline. Trimming stripped 8 bases from V and 8 bases from J, with 15 bases between. There are 13 residues in the CDR3. In DNA, the CDR3 is TGTGCCAGCCGCGGGGGGAGGAGGGAAAAACTGTTTTTT. Protein: CASRGGRREKLFF.

This chain joins TRBV29-1 and TRBJ2-3; TRBD1 matches 7 bases. The CDR3 runs 15 residues. V was clipped by 3 bases and J by 2 bases; unmatched bases: 8. The germline V gene has CDR1 SQVTM and CDR2 ANQGSEA. The CDR3 protein is CSVDGRQGITDTQYF. The CDR3 nucleotides are TGCAGCGTTGATGGTAGACAGGGCATCACAGATACGCAGTATTTT.

This chain joins TRBV5-1 and TRBJ2-3, with D possibly TRBD1 on 6 matching bases. V lost 3 bases, J lost 2 bases, and 10 bases lay in between. The germline V gene encodes CDR1 SGHRS and CDR2 YFSETQ. This CDR3 has 14 amino acids. CDR3 protein: CASSSQGNTDTQYF. DNA of the CDR3: TGCGCCAGCAGCTCACAGGGAAACACAGATACGCAGTATTTT. The variable domain in full, with the rest retrieved from reference TRBV5-1 and TRBJ2-3, is KAGVTQTPRYLIKTRGQQVTLSCSPISGHRSVSWYQQTPGQGLQFLFEYFSETQRNKGNFPGRFSGRQFSNSRSEMNVSTLELGDSALYLCASSSQGNTDTQYFGPGTRLTVL.

CDR3 sequence reads: CASKREANNEQFF. In DNA, the CDR3 is TGCGCCAGCAAGCGGGAGGCAAACAATGAGCAGTTCTTC. The rearrangement uses TRBV5-1 and TRBJ2-1; TRBD2 agrees at 9 bases. CDR1 is SGHRS and CDR2 is YFSETQ in the germline V gene. The CDR3 spans 13 residues. J was trimmed by 5 bases and V by 6 bases; bases with no gene match: 3.

This chain links TRBV5-4 with TRBJ1-2; 7 positions agree with TRBD1. The CDR3 contains 15 residues. J was trimmed by 4 bases and V by 4 bases; bases with no gene match: 10. Germline-derived CDR1 and CDR2 are SGHNT and YYREEE (reference sequence). The CDR3 here is CASSTGTATSYGYTF. CDR3 sequence (DNA): TGTGCCAGCAGCACTGGGACAGCTACTTCCTATGGCTACACCTTC.